In its sample, the clone carrying this TCR beta chain was seen many times. The antigen is unknown. TCR beta CDR3 regions were amplified from RNA transcripts. RT-PCR in the first round (using the HTBI primer set) targeted the TCR CDR3. TCRdb used MiXCR to reprocess the multiplex PCR reads, holding one entry per CDR3 protein. The sample lists a few hundred thousand distinct CDR3 sequences; less than 25% were seen once. This entry belongs to a study of T cells in Graves' hyperthyroidism and ophthalmopathy. The junction had 5 bases not matched to a gene; V was cut back by 4 bases and J by 2 bases. Germline V gene lookup returns CDR1 MNHEY and CDR2 SVGEGT. The CDR3 length is 15 residues. Disease duration under 2 months; hyperthyroidism patients were aged 18 to 65. Any patient presenting with uncontrolled infection, other autoimmune disease, pregnancy or lactation was left out. Study-wide results and caveats: Among thyroid clonotypes expanded above 0.001, most also appeared in blood.

The sequencing input was blood. The TCR comes from a man aged 18 to 35 with Graves' hyperthyroidism. This rearrangement joins TRBV6-2 or TRBV6-3 to TRBJ1-2, with 9 bases fitting TRBD1. The CDR3: CASSWAGTGNYGYTF. The CDR3 DNA reads as TGTGCCAGCAGTTGGGCCGGGACAGGGAACTATGGCTACACCTTC.